This TCR beta chain is drawn from a study of spatial heterogeneity in lung cancer. This clonotype came up many times. Time point: sample taken at primary tumor resection. Whole RNA, which was extracted from tumor, nontumor lung tissue or frozen PBMC, was sequenced without any cell sorting. CDR3 length equals 12 residues. Germline CDR1 reads MNHEY; CDR2 reads SVGEGT. V gave up 4 bases and J gave up 9 bases, with 7 bases separating them. Each CDR3 protein gets one entry after TCRdb re-called the 5' RACE reads with MiXCR. The sample comprises tens of thousands of distinct CDR3 sequences, around 7.5% of which are singletons, and 25% to 35% rests with the top ten.

Sequences were derived from PBMCs, sampled at surgery. The rearrangement uses TRBV6-2 or TRBV6-3 and TRBJ1-6, with no clear D. The TCR comes from a male donor with early-stage non-small cell lung cancer. Here the CDR3 reads CASSFRRSPLHF. The CDR3 coding sequence is TGTGCCAGCAGTTTCAGGCGTTCACCCCTCCACTTT.